This T cell receptor (beta chain) was documented in a study of Graves' ophthalmopathy and Graves' hyperthyroidism. Exclusion covered patients with other autoimmune diseases or uncontrolled infections (as well as pregnancy or lactation). As the template, RNA transcripts were used to amplify TCR beta CDR3 regions. The workflow started with a first-round RT-PCR run with HTBI primers and then moved on to a second-round multiplex PCR. TCRdb re-derived calls from the multiplex PCR reads in MiXCR, one entry per CDR3 protein. The data hold about 210,000 distinct CDR3 sequences, with under 30% observed a single time. Germline CDR1 MDHEN, CDR2 SYDVKM. The CDR3 consists of 16 residues. The V and J ends lost 8 bases and 0 bases, in that order; junction bases with no gene match: 13.

The chain recombines TRBV28 with TRBJ2-7, with TRBD2 identical over 7 bases. This sequence was found in a man aged 50-59 years with Graves' ophthalmopathy. Specimen: peripheral blood. CDR3 coding DNA: TGTGCCAGCTCCAGTTTTCAGCGGGACTTCTCCTACGAGCAGTACTTC. Protein: CASSSFQRDFSYEQYF.